By share, the clone carrying this TCR beta chain counts as medium-sized. Its specificity is unknown. Time point specified: sample taken at primary tumor resection. The data stem from a study of spatial heterogeneity in lung cancer. Study-level points and caveats: Counts of expanded alpha and beta TCRs within tumors tracked the tumor nonsynonymous mutation count.

TCRdb used MiXCR to reprocess the 5' RACE reads, holding one entry per CDR3 protein. The repertoire has about 3,100 distinct CDR3 sequences, 9% to 9.5% of them found once; the top ten carry around a third. V was pared by 5 bases and J by 8 bases, with 5 bases of the junction left unmatched. This CDR3 comprises 14 residues. Germline V gene data show CDR1 as SGHTA and CDR2 as FQGNSA. Sequenced here: lung tumor tissue, sampled at surgery. The chain recombines TRBV7-2 with TRBJ2-7, with TRBD2 matching over 14 bases. The receptor was derived from a male donor with early-stage non-small cell lung cancer. The DNA of the CDR3 is TGTGCCAGCAGCCCGGGACTAGCGGGGGTAAAGCAGTACTTC. Translated: CASSPGLAGVKQYF.